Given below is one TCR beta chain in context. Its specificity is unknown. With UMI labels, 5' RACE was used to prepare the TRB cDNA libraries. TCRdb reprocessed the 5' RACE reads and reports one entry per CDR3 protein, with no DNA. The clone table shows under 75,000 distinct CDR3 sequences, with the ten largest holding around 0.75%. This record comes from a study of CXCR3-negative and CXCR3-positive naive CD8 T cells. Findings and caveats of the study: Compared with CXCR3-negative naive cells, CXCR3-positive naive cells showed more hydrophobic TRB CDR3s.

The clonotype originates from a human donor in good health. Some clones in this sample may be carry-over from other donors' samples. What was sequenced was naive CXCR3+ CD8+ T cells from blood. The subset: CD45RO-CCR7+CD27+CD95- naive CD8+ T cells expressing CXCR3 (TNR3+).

The CDR3 region is CASSQTGVTYEQYF. The genes are TRBV4-2 and TRBJ2-7; TCRdb's D call of TRBD1 is untestable without DNA. The CDR3 is 14 residues long. Germline CDR1 reads LGHNA; CDR2 reads YNFKEQ.